This passage covers 19 T cell receptor beta chains from one sample sequenced in a study of CD8 T cells in Susac syndrome. About 0.5 to 1 ug RNA was reverse transcribed with random hexamers. TCRdb re-derived calls from the immunoSEQ multiplex PCR reads in MiXCR, one entry per CDR3 protein. The data hold hundreds of thousands of distinct CDR3 sequences, with approximately 85% observed a single time. The sequencing input was CD8+ T cells from PBMCs. These receptors came from a human donor with multiple sclerosis.

The J gene is TRBJ2-7, the V gene TRBV10-3; D remains ambiguous. The V gene's germline CDR1 is ENHRY and CDR2 SYGVKD. Trimming took off 10 bases at V and 4 bases at J, with 20 bases between the two ends. The CDR3 runs to 14 residues. The CDR3 sequence: CASKDSTYAYEQYF. The CDR3 coding sequence is TGTGCCAGCAAAGACTCGACGTACGCATACGAGCAGTACTTC.

This chain joins TRBV7-6 and TRBJ1-1, with D maybe TRBD1 (5 bases). This CDR3 is built from 16 residues. Trimming removed 2 bases at V and 3 bases at J, with 16 bases between. Germline CDR1 is SGHVS and CDR2 is FNYEAQ. The CDR3, as DNA: TGTGCCAGCAGCTTATTAGTTCAGGGTCCTGACACTGAAGCTTTCTTT. Translating it yields CASSLLVQGPDTEAFF. Based on the CDR3 plus reference TRBV7-6 and TRBJ1-1, the full variable domain is GAGVSQSPRYKVTKRGQDVALRCDPISGHVSLYWYRQALGQGPEFLTYFNYEAQQDKSGLPNDRFSAERPEGSISTLTIQRTEQRDSAMYRCASSLLVQGPDTEAFFGQGTRLTVV.

This clonotype was found a few times. Its ends do not fully match the called genes, so a read error is possible. The chain links TRBV5-1 to TRBJ1-1; D gene uncertain. This CDR3 region has 12 residues. The V gene's germline CDR1 is SGHRS and CDR2 YFSETQ. CDR3 coding DNA: TGTGCCAGCAGCTCCGAAAACACTGAAGCTTTCTTT. Translation gives CASSSENTEAFF.

The rearrangement joins TRBV27 to TRBJ1-5; TRBD1 aligns across 7 bases. The V gene end was trimmed by 2 bases and the J gene end by 2 bases; junction bases not matched to a gene: 6. CDR3 size: 16 residues. Germline CDR1 MNHEY, CDR2 SMNVEV (reference sequence). Written as DNA, the CDR3 is TGTGCCAGCAGTTTAGGGTCAGGGGGTGGCAATCAGCCCCAGCATTTT. This gives the protein CASSLGSGGGNQPQHF.

J is TRBJ2-7 and V is TRBV20-1; 9 bases map to TRBD1. With V trimmed by 4 bases and J by 4 bases, 5 bases remained unmatched. The CDR3 spans 13 residues. Per germline, CDR1 DFQATT and CDR2 SNEGSKA (reference sequence). The CDR3 region is CSATYRGPYEQYF. DNA of the CDR3: TGCAGTGCTACTTACAGGGGGCCATACGAGCAGTACTTC.

This chain joins TRBV5-6 and TRBJ1-4; possibly TRBD1 for D (6 bases). The CDR3 length is 16 residues. The V end lost 1 base, the J end lost 0 bases, and 10 bases lay between the germline ends. Germline V lookup: CDR1 SGHDT, CDR2 YYEEEE. The CDR3 loop reads CASSLWDTPTNEKLFF. The CDR3, as DNA: TGTGCCAGCAGCTTGTGGGACACCCCAACTAATGAAAAACTGTTTTTT.

The J gene is TRBJ1-5, the V gene TRBV6-4, with 9 bases lining up with TRBD1. Trimming at V came to 8 bases and at J to 6 bases, leaving 17 bases not matched to a gene. The CDR3 covers 17 residues. Germline lookup yields CDR1 MRHNA and CDR2 SNTAGT. The chain's CDR3 is CASQKLTDRGPLQPQHF. DNA of the CDR3: TGTGCCAGCCAAAAATTAACGGACAGGGGACCACTTCAGCCCCAGCATTTT.

This clonotype was detected a few times. This chain uses TRBV6-6 with TRBJ2-5; no firm D call. Deletions cut 0 bases from V and 4 bases from J, with 12 bases between. The CDR3 is 15 amino acids. Looked up from germline, CDR1 is MNHNY and CDR2 is SVGAGI (reference sequence). The CDR3 DNA reads TGTGCCAGCAGTTACTCTGGTCCGGTCCGAGAGACCCAGTACTTC. This gives the protein CASSYSGPVRETQYF.

Here the CDR3 DNA reads TGTGCCAGCAGTTTGGGTACCGGTCAGCCCCAGCATTTT. Protein product: CASSLGTGQPQHF. The chain has TRBV28 and TRBJ1-5; D remains ambiguous. Looked up from germline, CDR1 is MDHEN and CDR2 is SYDVKM. The V and J ends lost 3 bases and 6 bases respectively, with 9 bases between them. The CDR3 extends over 13 amino acids.

The chain employs TRBV5-1 and TRBJ1-1; a possible D gene is TRBD1 (6 bases). The germline gives CDR1 SGHRS, CDR2 YFSETQ. Trimming left V 5 bases short and J 0 bases short, with 14 bases between. This CDR3 comprises 15 residues. The CDR3 DNA reads as TGCGCCAGCAGATTGAGGGGGGGCATGAACACTGAAGCTTTCTTT. It is translated as CASRLRGGMNTEAFF.

This chain uses TRBV6-6 with TRBJ2-7, with 14 positions matching TRBD2. The CDR3 has 16 amino acids. In germline, CDR1 is MNHNY, CDR2 SVGAGI (reference sequence). The V gene end was trimmed by 2 bases and the J gene end by 4 bases; junction bases not matched to a gene: 4. The CDR3 region has the DNA TGTGCCAGCAGTTACCCGGGACTAGCGGGAGAGTACGAGCAGTACTTC. It yields the protein CASSYPGLAGEYEQYF.

This chain links TRBV30 with TRBJ2-2; D ambiguous. The CDR3 has 13 residues. Trimming stripped 0 bases from V and 7 bases from J, with 9 bases between. The germline V gene has CDR1 GTSNPN and CDR2 SVGIG (reference sequence). CDR3 coding DNA: TGTGCCTGGAGTGTAGTCCCGGGCGGGGAGCTGTTTTTT. Protein sequence: CAWSVVPGGELFF.

The chain employs TRBV9 and TRBJ2-1; TRBD2 matches 15 bases. This CDR3 spans 18 amino acids. Trimming at V came to 0 bases and at J to 3 bases, leaving 4 bases not matched to a gene. CDR1 and CDR2 from the germline V gene are SGDLS and YYNGEE. The CDR3 loop is CASSVDGLAGGIYNEQFF. The CDR3 DNA reads TGTGCCAGCAGCGTAGATGGACTAGCGGGAGGGATCTACAATGAGCAGTTCTTC.

The count of this clonotype is one. The V call is TRBV6-5, the J call TRBJ2-2, with a tentative D call TRBD1 (6 bases). The germline V gene has CDR1 MNHEY and CDR2 SVGAGI. Trimming removed 2 bases from V and 4 bases from J, with 17 bases in between. The CDR3 extends over 17 amino acids. The CDR3 reads CASSYGYTGIFTGELFF. In nucleotides, the CDR3 is TGTGCCAGCAGTTACGGATATACAGGGATCTTCACCGGGGAGCTGTTTTTT.

The V gene is TRBV19, the J gene TRBJ1-5, with 8 nucleotides matching TRBD1. Trimming cost V 11 bases and J 2 bases; bases outside gene matches: 5. The CDR3 sequence is 13 residues long. In germline, CDR1 is LNHDA, CDR2 SQIVND (reference sequence). The DNA for the CDR3 is TGTGCCGGAGGACAGGGAGGCAATCAGCCCCAGCATTTT. It codes for CAGGQGGNQPQHF.

The chain has TRBV30 and TRBJ2-7; D assignment may be TRBD1 or TRBD2 (5 bases each). CDR3 length: 12 residues. Looked up from germline, CDR1 is GTSNPN and CDR2 is SVGIG (reference sequence). V was pared by 5 bases and J by 5 bases, with 13 bases between. The CDR3 is CAWAGAANEQYF. As DNA, the CDR3 is TGTGCCTGGGCCGGGGCAGCGAACGAGCAGTACTTC.

The J gene is TRBJ1-3, the V gene TRBV7-9; D unresolved. With 2 bases removed from V and 8 bases from J, the gap between germline ends came to 7 bases. The V gene's germline CDR1 is SEHNR and CDR2 FQNEAQ (reference sequence). The CDR3 has 12 amino acids. The CDR3 DNA reads TGTGCCAGCAGCTTATCCTGGGACACCATATATTTT. This gives the protein CASSLSWDTIYF.

The V call is TRBV2, the J call TRBJ1-6; no clear D gene. Germline V gives CDR1 SNHLY, CDR2 FYNNEI. This CDR3 is built from 14 residues. Trimming pared 1 base from V and 2 bases from J, leaving 3 bases between. The CDR3 DNA reads as TGTGCCAGCAGTGAAGGGGCCTATAATTCACCCCTCCACTTT. Its protein product is CASSEGAYNSPLHF.

This clonotype appeared once. The rearrangement uses TRBV4-2 and TRBJ1-5, with a weak D call TRBD1 (6 bases). Per the germline V gene, CDR1 is LGHNA and CDR2 is YNFKEQ. The length of the CDR3 is 19 residues. V dropped 3 bases and J dropped 0 bases, with 21 bases sitting between them. Here the CDR3 DNA reads TGTGCCAGCAGCCATCCCTATCTCTTGGACAGACATAGCAATCAGCCCCAGCATTTT. Encoded protein: CASSHPYLLDRHSNQPQHF.